These 18 T cell receptor beta chains were all obtained from the same sample, sequenced in a study of blood T cell repertoires in COVID-19. Method: immunoSEQ multiplex PCR; TCRdb's copy keeps in-frame clones and lacks some. The sample lists about 190,000 clones; 82% were seen once. The source material was peripheral blood. All receptors derive from a woman in her fifties or sixties with COVID-19, enrolled during active disease.

The chain is built from TRBV24-1 and TRBJ1-2; perhaps TRBD1 as D (5 bases). V lost 5 bases, J lost 12 bases, and 15 bases lay in between. The CDR3 has 12 amino acids. Germline V gene data show CDR1 as KGHDR and CDR2 as SFDVKD. In DNA form, the CDR3 reads TGTGCCACCAGTGCCGCCGTAGGGGCGAACACCTTC. Protein: CATSAAVGANTF.

This clone was picked up a small number of times. The chain uses TRBV11-3 and TRBJ2-3, with D perhaps TRBD1 (6 bases). Germline CDR1 is SGHNT and CDR2 is YENEEA. V gave up 4 bases and J gave up 8 bases, with 13 bases separating them. CDR3 length: 13 amino acids. The CDR3 sequence: CASSSYRAGTQYF. CDR3 sequence (DNA): TGTGCCAGCAGCTCCTACAGGGCAGGTACGCAGTATTTT. The entire variable domain, with the rest obtained from reference TRBV11-3 and TRBJ2-3, is as follows: EAGVVQSPRYKIIEKKQPVAFWCNPISGHNTLYWYLQNLGQGPELLIRYENEEAVDDSQLPKDRFSAERLKGVDSTLKIQPAELGDSAVYLCASSSYRAGTQYFGPGTRLTVL.

J is TRBJ1-2 and V is TRBV5-1, with TRBD1 matching 7 bases. The junction had 5 bases not matched to a gene; V was cut back by 4 bases and J by 2 bases. The CDR3 has 14 amino acids. Germline CDR1 is SGHRS and CDR2 is YFSETQ. The CDR3 DNA reads TGCGCCAGCAGCCGCGGGACAGCCAACTATGGCTACACCTTC. It encodes CASSRGTANYGYTF. The whole variable domain, remainder taken from reference TRBV5-1 and TRBJ1-2, is KAGVTQTPRYLIKTRGQQVTLSCSPISGHRSVSWYQQTPGQGLQFLFEYFSETQRNKGNFPGRFSGRQFSNSRSEMNVSTLELGDSALYLCASSRGTANYGYTFGSGTRLTVV.

The J gene is TRBJ2-1, the V gene TRBV2, with D perhaps matching TRBD2 (6 bases). The germline V gene has CDR1 SNHLY and CDR2 FYNNEI. The CDR3 contains 14 residues. Trimming cost V 0 bases and J 10 bases, with 13 bases left between them. CDR3 DNA: TGTGCCAGCAGTGAAGCGCTTCTGGGACTCGAGCAGTTCTTC. It is translated as CASSEALLGLEQFF.

The J gene is TRBJ1-5, the V gene TRBV30, with 9 bases identical to TRBD1. This CDR3 is built from 14 residues. With V trimmed by 4 bases and J by 4 bases, 5 bases remained unmatched. Germline values: CDR1 GTSNPN, CDR2 SVGIG (reference sequence). The CDR3 bases are TGTGCCTGGACAGGGACAGGGCTAAATCAGCCCCAGCATTTT. It translates to CAWTGTGLNQPQHF. Supplemented by reference TRBV30 and TRBJ1-5, the full variable domain reads SQTIHQWPATLVQPVGSPLSLECTVEGTSNPNLYWYRQAAGRGLQLLFYSVGIGQISSEVPQNLSASRPQDRQFILSSKKLLLSDSGFYLCAWTGTGLNQPQHFGDGTRLSIL.

The V call is TRBV7-9, the J call TRBJ2-3; 10 bases are shared with TRBD2. The germline gives CDR1 SEHNR, CDR2 FQNEAQ (reference sequence). The trim removed 4 bases at V and 6 bases at J, leaving 7 bases unmatched. This CDR3 has 15 residues. CDR3: CASSSGTSVTDTQYF. The CDR3 coding sequence is TGTGCCAGCAGCTCCGGGACTAGCGTAACGGATACGCAGTATTTT.

This clone was detected a few times. This chain joins TRBV28 and TRBJ2-2; 12 nucleotides agree with TRBD2. CDR3 length: 16 residues. Germline trimming cut 6 bases from V and 4 bases from J; bases unmatched to any gene: 6. Per germline, CDR1 MDHEN and CDR2 SYDVKM. Here the CDR3 DNA reads TGTGCCAGCAGCCAACGACTAGCGGGAGCCACCGGGGAGCTGTTTTTT. Protein: CASSQRLAGATGELFF.

The V and J genes are TRBV5-4 and TRBJ2-3; D gene uncertain. The germline gives CDR1 SGHNT, CDR2 YYREEE (reference sequence). Trimming cost V 0 bases and J 6 bases, with 14 bases left between them. The CDR3 has 15 amino acids. The CDR3 DNA reads as TGTGCCAGCAGCTTGGGTGACACGCTACCGGATACGCAGTATTTT. This encodes CASSLGDTLPDTQYF.

The V call is TRBV6-2 or TRBV6-3, the J call TRBJ2-3, with D maybe TRBD2 (5 bases). The CDR3 runs to 18 residues. Germline CDR1 MNHEY, CDR2 SVGEGT. V dropped 0 bases and J dropped 6 bases, with 22 bases sitting between them. CDR3: CASSYSGRVVQSGDTQYF. Written as DNA, the CDR3 is TGTGCCAGCAGTTACTCGGGTCGCGTAGTGCAATCGGGGGATACGCAGTATTTT.

The sample holds a few counts of this clone. This chain uses TRBV3-1 (or the pseudogene TRBV3-2) with TRBJ2-3, with D possibly matching TRBD2 (9 bases). The germline CDR1 and CDR2 sequences are LGHDT and YNNKEL (reference sequence). This CDR3 is 16 amino acids long. V lost 4 bases to trimming and J lost 5 bases, with 19 bases between them. CDR3: CASSPRGLSGGDTQYF. CDR3 bases: TGTGCCAGCAGCCCCAGGGGGCTTAGCGGGGGAGATACGCAGTATTTT.

The rearrangement links TRBV10-2 to TRBJ1-4; a possible D gene is TRBD1 (6 bases). There are 15 residues in the CDR3. Trimming cost V 4 bases and J 3 bases, with 12 bases left between them. CDR1 is WSHSY, CDR2 SAAADI, per germline. The CDR3 protein is CASSGTAGANEKLFF. CDR3 nucleotides: TGCGCCAGCAGTGGGACAGCCGGGGCTAATGAAAAACTGTTTTTT.

The chain is built from TRBV7-9 and TRBJ2-2, with 11 bases fitting TRBD1. V gave up 4 bases and J gave up 4 bases; unmatched junction bases: 5. The CDR3 totals 16 residues. Germline loops: CDR1 SEHNR, CDR2 FQNEAQ (reference sequence). The CDR3 is CASSSRTGGGTGELFF. The CDR3 DNA reads TGTGCCAGCAGCTCGCGGACAGGGGGCGGCACCGGGGAGCTGTTTTTT. The variable domain in full, completed from reference TRBV7-9 and TRBJ2-2, reads DTGVSQNPRHKITKRGQNVTFRCDPISEHNRLYWYRQTLGQGPEFLTYFQNEAQLEKSRLLSDRFSAERPKGSFSTLEIQRTEQGDSAMYLCASSSRTGGGTGELFFGEGSRLTVL.

The chain has TRBV5-1 and TRBJ2-2; no clear D. Germline V CDR1 and CDR2: SGHRS, YFSETQ. The CDR3 is made up of 15 amino acids. V lost 0 bases to trimming and J lost 2 bases, with 8 bases between them. CDR3 protein: CASSLEQINTGELFF. As DNA, the CDR3 is TGCGCCAGCAGCTTGGAACAGATAAACACCGGGGAGCTGTTTTTT.

The rearrangement uses TRBV30 and TRBJ1-5; weak D call: TRBD1 (6 bases). The germline CDR1 and CDR2 sequences are GTSNPN and SVGIG (reference sequence). The ends were cut back, 0 bases at V and 5 bases at J, with 11 bases in the middle. The CDR3 has 14 amino acids. The CDR3 protein is CAWSVTQGHQPQHF. CDR3 bases: TGTGCCTGGAGTGTTACACAGGGTCATCAGCCCCAGCATTTT.

The chain links TRBV24-1 to TRBJ2-3, with D possibly TRBD2 on 6 matching bases. This CDR3 is 16 amino acids long. CDR1 and CDR2 from the germline V gene are KGHDR and SFDVKD. V lost 5 bases and J lost 2, with 16 bases in between. CDR3 sequence: CATSAPRGGNTDTQYF. CDR3 bases: TGTGCCACCAGTGCCCCACGTGGCGGGAACACAGATACGCAGTATTTT.

V and J are TRBV5-5 and TRBJ1-2; D is uncertain. The germline V gene has CDR1 SGHKS and CDR2 YYEKEE (reference sequence). CDR3 size: 15 residues. V lost 0 bases to trimming and J lost 5 bases, with 14 bases between them. The CDR3 protein is CASSLGTRGMYGYTF. The CDR3 coding sequence is TGTGCCAGCAGCTTGGGCACCCGAGGGATGTATGGCTACACCTTC.

This chain links TRBV9 with TRBJ1-2, with TRBD1 as a possible D gene (5 bases). Germline CDR1 SGDLS, CDR2 YYNGEE. The CDR3 spans 15 residues. The germline V and J ends were trimmed by 0 bases and 1 base, with 10 bases remaining between them. The CDR3 here is CASSVDPGDNYGYTF. In DNA form, the CDR3 reads TGTGCCAGCAGCGTAGATCCGGGGGATAACTATGGCTACACCTTC.

In its sample, this clone was seen once. The DNA of the CDR3 is TGTGCCAGTAGCACCGGGACAGACTTAGTTAATTCACCCCTCCACTTT. Protein sequence: CASSTGTDLVNSPLHF. V usage is TRBV19 and J usage is TRBJ1-6; 7 bases fit TRBD1. The CDR3 extends over 16 amino acids. Per the germline V gene, CDR1 is LNHDA and CDR2 is SQIVND (reference sequence). The J segment lost 6 bases and the V segment lost 6 bases, leaving 11 bases of the junction unmatched.